Here is one T cell receptor beta chain with its context. Its antigen is unidentified. Sequencing used immunoSEQ multiplex PCR; TCRdb keeps in-frame clones, though not all of them. The data contain about 280,000 clones, approximately 90% of them singletons. These data are taken from a study of cytomegalovirus exposure and HLA in healthy donors. The germline V gene encodes CDR1 LNHNV and CDR2 YYDKDF (reference sequence). Trimming took 1 base from V and 8 from J, leaving 14 bases between them. The CDR3 consists of 15 residues. The donors belonged to the approximately 110-subject validation cohort, separate from the roughly 720-subject first cohort. Findings and limits, study-wide: Rare TCR sequences dominated, though some public TCRs recurred in many donors. That first-cohort TCR clusters tended to co-occur in the 90 to 150 validation repertoires was found in a later analysis.

J is TRBJ1-4 and V is TRBV15, with D maybe TRBD1 (6 bases). Sample: PBMCs. This receptor was taken from a woman aged 18 to 35 in good health and CMV-seronegative. CDR3 sequence: CATSRVVQGREKLFF. The CDR3 DNA is TGTGCCACCAGCAGAGTTGTACAGGGTCGGGAAAAACTGTTTTTT.